This is a list of T cell receptor beta chains from one sample in a study of T cells in Graves' hyperthyroidism and ophthalmopathy. TCRdb independently ran MiXCR on the multiplex PCR reads; one entry per CDR3 protein. The table shows some 600,000 distinct CDR3 sequences, with about 43% occurring only once. Sequencing was carried out using peripheral blood or thyroid tissue (not recorded which). Receptor source: a young woman with Graves' hyperthyroidism. Each CDR3 is given with its conserved first and last residue. D genes are given only for firm matches. Clone size, where shown, is once, few, many, or a class for clones that have expanded.

d_call: TRBD1
j_call: TRBJ1-4
clone_size: .
v_call: TRBV29-1
cdr3_nt: TGCAGCGTTGACCGGGGACAGGGGGGAGGCGCTGATGAAAAACTGTTTTTT
cdr3_aa: CSVDRGQGGGADEKLFF

d_call: .
j_call: TRBJ1-5
clone_size: many
v_call: TRBV7-9
cdr3_nt: TGTGCCAGCAGCTTAGGGCGGTACAATCAGCCCCAGCATTTT
cdr3_aa: CASSLGRYNQPQHF

d_call: .
j_call: TRBJ2-7
clone_size: .
v_call: TRBV7-2
cdr3_nt: TGTGCCAGCAGCATAGGTGGCAGCTCCTACGAGCAGTACTTC
cdr3_aa: CASSIGGSSYEQYF

d_call: TRBD2
j_call: TRBJ2-2
clone_size: .
v_call: TRBV24-1
cdr3_nt: TGTGCCACCAGTGATTTGGAGGCGGGAGGGAACACCGGGGAGCTGTTTTTT
cdr3_aa: CATSDLEAGGNTGELFF

d_call: .
j_call: TRBJ2-3
clone_size: few
v_call: TRBV20-1
cdr3_nt: TGCAGTGCGAGACCGGGGCTAGCGATAGATACGCAGTATTTT
cdr3_aa: CSARPGLAIDTQYF

d_call: TRBD1
j_call: TRBJ2-2
clone_size: .
v_call: TRBV11-2
cdr3_nt: TGTGCCAGCAGCTGGACAGGGTTGGCGAACACCGGGGAGCTGTTTTTT
cdr3_aa: CASSWTGLANTGELFF

d_call: .
j_call: TRBJ1-4
clone_size: .
v_call: TRBV9
cdr3_nt: TGTGCCAGCAGCGTAGATACAGAGAATGAAAAACTGTTTTTT
cdr3_aa: CASSVDTENEKLFF

d_call: TRBD1
j_call: TRBJ2-5
clone_size: few
v_call: TRBV12-3/TRBV12-4
cdr3_nt: TGTGCCAGCAGTCCGCCGGGGACAGATCAAGAGACCCAGTACTTC
cdr3_aa: CASSPPGTDQETQYF

d_call: TRBD1
j_call: TRBJ2-7
clone_size: few
v_call: TRBV10-3
cdr3_nt: TGTGCCATCAGTGAGTTGGACAGGGACTACGAGCAGTACTTC
cdr3_aa: CAISELDRDYEQYF

d_call: .
j_call: TRBJ1-1
clone_size: .
v_call: TRBV6-2/TRBV6-3
cdr3_nt: TGTGCCAGCAGTTACTCTTCGAACACTGAAGCTTTCTTT
cdr3_aa: CASSYSSNTEAFF

d_call: .
j_call: TRBJ2-5
clone_size: .
v_call: TRBV7-7
cdr3_nt: TGTGCCAGCAGCAAGGGAGGAGGAGAGACCCAGTACTTC
cdr3_aa: CASSKGGGETQYF